Below are 5 T cell receptor beta chains sequenced from a single sample in a study of cytomegalovirus exposure and HLA in healthy donors. PCR involved 60 Vbeta and 13 Jbeta primers. Sequencing was performed with immunoSEQ multiplex PCR; in TCRdb, only in-frame clones are kept and a portion is missing. Here the sample spans about 180,000 clones, over 65% being singletons. The specimen was PBMCs. Every receptor here comes from a young man in good health and CMV-seronegative.

The sample holds a few counts of this clone. This chain uses TRBV7-3 with TRBJ2-3; perhaps TRBD1 as D (5 bases). This CDR3 has 14 residues. Trimming cost V 1 base and J 1 base, with 6 bases left between them. Germline V gives CDR1 SGHTA, CDR2 FQGTGA. The CDR3 nucleotides are TGTGCCAGCAGCTTAAGGGGCGGCACAGATACGCAGTATTTT. This gives the protein CASSLRGGTDTQYF.

This clone was recorded only once. V and J are TRBV7-9 and TRBJ2-7; 9 positions agree with TRBD1. The CDR3 totals 14 residues. V lost 5 bases, J lost 7 bases, and 9 bases stayed unmatched. Germline V gene lookup returns CDR1 SEHNR and CDR2 FQNEAQ (reference sequence). The CDR3 DNA reads as TGTGCCAGCAGCCGGGGACAGGGTAAAGGGGAGCAGTACTTC. It yields the protein CASSRGQGKGEQYF.

The chain couples TRBV18 to TRBJ2-3; TRBD1 matches at 9 bases. V was pared by 4 bases and J by 5 bases, with 4 bases of the junction left unmatched. Germline assignment: CDR1 KGHSH and CDR2 LQKENI. The CDR3 extends over 14 amino acids. The CDR3 sequence is CASSRQTGGDTQYF. For the CDR3, the DNA is TGTGCCAGCTCACGACAGACAGGGGGAGATACGCAGTATTTT.

DNA for the CDR3: TGTGCCAGCAGTTTGTCTAGCGGGACGACAGATACGCAGTATTTT. This codes for CASSLSSGTTDTQYF. The J gene is TRBJ2-3, the V gene TRBV28, with 9 bases that match TRBD2. CDR1 and CDR2 (germline): MDHEN, SYDVKM. Trimming removed 3 bases from V and 3 bases from J; junction bases left unmatched: 4. The CDR3 has 15 amino acids. The variable domain in full, completed from reference TRBV28 and TRBJ2-3, reads DVKVTQSSRYLVKRTGEKVFLECVQDMDHENMFWYRQDPGLGLRLIYFSYDVKMKEKGDIPEGYSVSREKKERFSLILESASTNQTSMYLCASSLSSGTTDTQYFGPGTRLTVL.

The chain joins TRBV5-1 to TRBJ1-6; D ambiguous. Germline V gene sequence: CDR1 SGHRS, CDR2 YFSETQ. This CDR3 spans 13 amino acids. V was trimmed by 6 bases and J by 4 bases, leaving 8 bases between them. The CDR3 region is CASTRGYNSPLHF. In DNA form, the CDR3 reads TGCGCCAGCACACGGGGTTATAATTCACCCCTCCACTTT.